The entry that follows covers one T cell receptor (beta chain) sequence. Its antigen is still unknown. This specimen belongs to a study of T cells in localized non-small cell lung cancer. Whole-study findings and limits: With higher T cell density in blood came longer overall survival.

This table comes from immunoSEQ multiplex PCR, and its TCRdb copy is limited to in-frame clones, with some not included. The sample has about 2,700 clones, approximately 44% seen once. This CDR3 contains 15 residues. The V end lost 5 bases, the J end lost 7 bases, and 20 bases lay between the germline ends. CDR1 LNHDA and CDR2 SQIVND come from the germline V gene (reference sequence). This sequence joins TRBV19 and TRBJ1-2; D unclear. The sequenced sample was lung tumor tissue, obtained before any cancer treatment. The sequence came from a woman aged 40 to 75 with stage II squamous cell lung carcinoma. The CDR3 nucleotides read TGTGCCAGTAGTCCCGGGCAGCGCCAGGAGGGTGGCTACACCTTC. Its protein product is CASSPGQRQEGGYTF.